This is a list of T cell receptor beta chains from one sample in a study of cytomegalovirus exposure and HLA in healthy donors. Assay used: immunoSEQ multiplex PCR; TCRdb lists only in-frame clones, some missing. The table records about 52,000 clones, around 70% of them present only once. The source material was PBMCs. Receptors originate from a woman aged 50 to 60 in good health and CMV-seronegative. Each CDR3 is given with its conserved first and last residue. A D gene is named only where the DNA matches it firmly. Rows give clone size only sometimes, using once, few, many, or a class for an expanded clone.

cdr3_aa cdr3_nt cdr3_length d_call clone_size j_call v_call
CASSLEGGVEQYF TGTGCCAGCAGTTTAGAAGGGGGGGTCGAGCAGTACTTC 13 NA NA TRBJ2-7 TRBV27
CASSVYNKVGTGELFF TGTGCCAGCAGCGTATATAATAAGGTCGGGACCGGGGAGCTGTTTTTT 16 NA NA TRBJ2-2 TRBV9
CASSPSQWTRSTDEQFF TGCGCCAGCAGCCCCTCCCAGTGGACTAGGTCTACGGATGAGCAGTTCTTC 17 TRBD2 NA TRBJ2-1 TRBV5-1
CAWNGYRTGETQYF TGTGCCTGGAATGGGTATAGGACAGGAGAGACCCAGTACTTC 14 TRBD1 few TRBJ2-5 TRBV30
CASSLTSGDTEAFF TGTGCCAGCAGCTTAACATCGGGGGACACTGAAGCTTTCTTT 14 NA few TRBJ1-1 TRBV7-3
CASSLSTVYEQYF TGTGCCAGCAGTTTAAGCACAGTCTACGAGCAGTACTTC 13 NA NA TRBJ2-7 TRBV28
CASRSPAWHNEQFF TGTGCCAGCAGGTCACCCGCCTGGCACAATGAGCAGTTCTTC 14 NA few TRBJ2-1 TRBV2
CASREVGHTQETQYF TGTGCCAGCAGAGAGGTTGGACACACCCAAGAGACCCAGTACTTC 15 NA NA TRBJ2-5 TRBV6-5
CASSSTGGNSDTQYF TGCGCCAGCAGCTCGACAGGGGGCAATTCAGATACGCAGTATTTT 15 TRBD1 NA TRBJ2-3 TRBV5-1
CASSPKTGSYEQYF TGTGCCAGCAGCCCAAAGACAGGTTCCTACGAGCAGTACTTC 14 NA NA TRBJ2-7 TRBV7-6
CASSTPLASGRGTDTQYF TGTGCCAGTAGTACTCCCCTGGCTAGCGGGAGAGGTACAGATACGCAGTATTTT 18 TRBD2 NA TRBJ2-3 TRBV19
CASSLWQGSYEQYF TGTGCCAGCAGTTTATGGCAGGGGTCCTACGAGCAGTACTTC 14 NA NA TRBJ2-7 TRBV27
CASTPTGPTGELFF TGTGCCAGTACGCCGACAGGGCCCACCGGGGAGCTGTTTTTT 14 TRBD1 NA TRBJ2-2 TRBV19
CSVETSIKGAEAFF TGCAGCGTTGAAACGAGCATCAAAGGGGCTGAAGCTTTCTTT 14 NA NA TRBJ1-1 TRBV29-1
CASSEGQTTYAFF TGCGCCAGCAGCGAAGGACAGACCACATATGCTTTCTTT 13 NA NA TRBJ1-1 TRBV5-1
CASTALASGNTGELFF TGTGCCAGCACCGCCCTGGCTAGCGGTAACACCGGGGAGCTGTTTTTT 16 TRBD2 NA TRBJ2-2 TRBV27
CASSPGVERAYEQYF TGTGCCAGCAGCCCGGGGGTGGAGCGGGCCTACGAGCAGTACTTC 15 NA NA TRBJ2-7 TRBV5-4
CASSSTPGLNQPQHF TGTGCCAGCAGCTCCACTCCGGGACTAAATCAGCCCCAGCATTTT 15 NA NA TRBJ1-5 TRBV7-8
CSVEAGETQYF TGCAGCGTCGAAGCGGGGGAGACCCAGTACTTC 11 TRBD2 few TRBJ2-5 TRBV29-1
CASSSPRGHEEQFF TGTGCCAGCAGCAGCCCCAGGGGGCATGAGGAGCAGTTCTTC 14 NA NA TRBJ2-1 TRBV21-1